The 9 T cell receptor beta chains given below trace back to one sample, sequenced in a study of blood T cell repertoires in COVID-19. Generated by immunoSEQ multiplex PCR, the TCRdb table keeps only in-frame clones and is missing some. The table lists approximately 100,000 clones, about 86% of them singletons. Sequenced: PBMCs or T cells enriched from blood (not recorded which). These receptors were taken from a woman between 50 and 59 years old who had recovered from COVID-19.

The chain links TRBV27 to TRBJ2-7; the D gene is possibly TRBD1 (5 bases). The CDR3 covers 16 residues. Trimming removed 4 bases at V and 3 bases at J, with 19 bases between. Germline CDR1 and CDR2: MNHEY and SMNVEV (reference sequence). The CDR3 nucleotides are TGTGCCAGCAGTTCACCAAGGGGTCTTATCCTCTACGAGCAGTACTTC. It encodes CASSSPRGLILYEQYF.

The CDR3 protein is CASSLAPLTGGDKHGYTF. CDR3 coding DNA: TGCGCCAGCAGCTTGGCCCCCTTGACAGGGGGCGATAAACATGGCTACACCTTC. The chain links TRBV5-1 to TRBJ1-2, with 10 nucleotides matching TRBD1. Trimming removed 0 bases from V and 6 bases from J; junction bases left unmatched: 14. The germline V gene encodes CDR1 SGHRS and CDR2 YFSETQ. This CDR3 is built from 18 residues.

The rearrangement uses TRBV28 and TRBJ1-2; D possibly corresponds to TRBD1 (5 bases). CDR3 length: 15 residues. Germline CDR1 MDHEN, CDR2 SYDVKM. Trimming shortened V by 1 base and J by 7 bases, and 16 bases separated the two germline ends. Here the CDR3 reads CASSLFRRGRGGYTF. Here the CDR3 DNA reads TGTGCCAGCAGTTTATTTAGGAGGGGTCGGGGTGGCTACACCTTC.

The V and J genes are TRBV7-9 and TRBJ2-5; D unclear. In germline, CDR1 is SEHNR, CDR2 FQNEAQ (reference sequence). Trimming pared 2 bases from V and 6 bases from J, leaving 13 bases between. The CDR3 has 14 residues. The CDR3 reads CASSLLTAAQTQYF. CDR3 nucleotide sequence: TGTGCCAGCAGCTTATTGACTGCCGCCCAGACCCAGTACTTC.

The chain couples TRBV5-6 to TRBJ1-4; the match to TRBD1 covers 8 bases. CDR3 length: 15 amino acids. With 1 base clipped from V and 12 bases from J, the junction kept 11 bases outside the gene matches. CDR1 and CDR2 (germline): SGHDT, YYEEEE. The DNA for the CDR3 is TGTGCCAGCAGCTTGTGGGACAGGTCGGGGCGGGAACTGTTTTTT. It is translated as CASSLWDRSGRELFF.

The chain links TRBV6-6 to TRBJ1-5; D may be TRBD1 (5 bases). This CDR3 is built from 14 residues. CDR1 and CDR2 from the germline V gene are MNHNY and SVGAGI (reference sequence). V lost 6 bases and J lost 3, with 12 bases in between. The chain's CDR3 is CASSTGPPNQPQHF. The CDR3 DNA is TGTGCCAGCAGCACAGGACCCCCCAATCAGCCCCAGCATTTT.

This sequence joins TRBV27 and TRBJ1-1; D is possibly TRBD1 (5 bases). This CDR3 spans 13 amino acids. CDR1 is MNHEY and CDR2 is SMNVEV in the germline V gene (reference sequence). The V gene lost 10 bases and the J gene lost 3 bases, with 15 bases spanning the gap. CDR3 protein: CATKQGGYTEAFF. In DNA, the CDR3 is TGTGCCACCAAGCAGGGAGGGTACACTGAAGCTTTCTTT.

The chain uses TRBV10-1 and TRBJ2-7, with 15 bases identical to TRBD2. Germline CDR1 is WNHNN and CDR2 is SYGVQD (reference sequence). The CDR3 is 17 residues long. V trimming: 6 bases; J trimming: 4 bases; junction bases outside the gene matches: 10. The CDR3 DNA is TGCGCCAGCAGCAAAGGACTAGCGGGAGGGCCGGGGTACGAGCAGTACTTC. It is translated as CASSKGLAGGPGYEQYF.

This clone appeared many times. The chain links TRBV5-6 to TRBJ1-3; possibly TRBD1 for D (5 bases). V shed 0 bases and J shed 4 bases, with 11 bases lying between them. Looked up from germline, CDR1 is SGHDT and CDR2 is YYEEEE. The CDR3 is 15 residues long. The CDR3 region is CASSLAGGSGNTIYF. CDR3 coding DNA: TGTGCCAGCAGCTTGGCTGGGGGGTCGGGAAACACCATATATTTT.